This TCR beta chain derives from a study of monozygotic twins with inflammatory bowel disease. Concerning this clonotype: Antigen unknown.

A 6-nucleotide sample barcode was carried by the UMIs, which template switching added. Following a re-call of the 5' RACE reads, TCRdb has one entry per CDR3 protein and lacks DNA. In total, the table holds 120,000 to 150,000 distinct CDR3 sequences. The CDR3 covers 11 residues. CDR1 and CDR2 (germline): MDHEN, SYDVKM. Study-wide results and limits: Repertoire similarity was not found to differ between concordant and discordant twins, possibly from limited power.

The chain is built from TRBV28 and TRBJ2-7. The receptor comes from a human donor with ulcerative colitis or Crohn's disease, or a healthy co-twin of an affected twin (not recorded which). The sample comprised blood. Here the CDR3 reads CASSLVENRYF.